These T cell receptor beta chains were read from a single sample in a study of T cells in localized non-small cell lung cancer. TCRdb's copy holds only in-frame clones and misses some; the assay was immunoSEQ multiplex PCR. The data contain 15,000 or so clones, approximately 89% of them singletons. Here the sequenced sample was peripheral blood mononuclear cells, taken before any cancer treatment. The receptors were gathered from a man aged 35-75 years with stage III lung adenocarcinoma. Each CDR3 is given with its conserved first and last residue. D genes are given only for firm matches. Not all rows give a size; the values are once, few, many and, for expanded clones, a class.

D	size	V	J	length	CDR3
NA	NA	TRBV28	TRBJ1-4	15	CASRPRGEENEKLFF
NA	once	TRBV30	TRBJ2-5	13	CAWGPGPSGTQYF
NA	NA	TRBV28	TRBJ1-2	12	CASHSLNYGYTF
TRBD2	NA	TRBV28	TRBJ2-5	15	CASSSPTSSVETQYF
NA	NA	TRBV5-6	TRBJ2-1	14	CASSLVGARDEQFF
NA	once	TRBV11-2	TRBJ1-1	12	CASSWGADEAFF
TRBD1	NA	TRBV2	TRBJ2-7	15	CASSGGTGTVYEQYF
TRBD2	NA	TRBV2	TRBJ2-7	15	CASSSLAGVSYEQYF
NA	NA	TRBV6-5	TRBJ2-1	15	CASSRGLSSYNEQFF
NA	NA	TRBV1	TRBJ2-7	15	CTSSQAARLLDEQYF